Here is one T cell receptor (beta chain) with its context. The data were obtained in a study of sequential checkpoint blockade in melanoma. Whole-study context: Patients were randomized 1:1 to nivolumab-then-ipilimumab or ipilimumab-then-nivolumab first-line. Maintenance nivolumab came after either treatment sequence.

Germline assignment: CDR1 MNHEY and CDR2 SVGAGI. This CDR3 region has 16 residues. V was pared by 3 bases and J by 7 bases, with 11 bases of the junction left unmatched. Using immunoSEQ multiplex PCR, the repertoire was profiled, and TCRdb retains in-frame clones only, with some absent. Altogether approximately 11,000 clones are present, 78% being singletons, with the ten largest covering about 10%. Sample treatment: randomized to nivolumab then ipilimumab (arm A) or the reverse (arm B). From thawed PBMCs, live CD3+CD8+ cells negative for CD19 and CD56 were sorted. This receptor was identified in a human donor with melanoma. The chain couples TRBV6-5 to TRBJ2-2, with TRBD2 matching over 7 bases. This sample comprised CD8+ T cells sorted from blood (inferred from file names), obtained from a patient given nivolumab and ipilimumab in sequence. The CDR3 DNA is TGTGCCAGCAGTTATGGGGGGGAGGGCCTCGTCGGGGAGCTGTTTTTT. Amino acid sequence: CASSYGGEGLVGELFF.